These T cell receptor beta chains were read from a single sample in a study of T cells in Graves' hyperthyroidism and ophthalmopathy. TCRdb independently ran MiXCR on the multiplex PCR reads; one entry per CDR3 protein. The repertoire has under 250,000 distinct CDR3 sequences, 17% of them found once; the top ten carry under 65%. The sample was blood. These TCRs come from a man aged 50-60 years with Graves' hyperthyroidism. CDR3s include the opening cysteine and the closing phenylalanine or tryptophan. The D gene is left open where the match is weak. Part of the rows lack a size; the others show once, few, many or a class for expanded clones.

CDR3aa: CASSFGTTMNTEAFF
CDR3nt: TGTGCCAGCAGCTTCGGGACCACTATGAACACTGAAGCTTTCTTT
d_gene: .
v_gene: TRBV7-9
j_gene: TRBJ1-1
abundance: many
len: 15

CDR3aa: CASSLESGASGYNEQFF
CDR3nt: TGTGCCAGCAGCTTAGAATCTGGGGCTAGCGGATACAATGAGCAGTTCTTC
d_gene: TRBD2
v_gene: TRBV11-2
j_gene: TRBJ2-1
abundance: .
len: 17

CDR3aa: CASSLFYNRGSFGNTIYF
CDR3nt: TGTGCCAGCAGTTTATTCTACAACAGGGGATCCTTTGGAAACACCATATATTTT
d_gene: TRBD1
v_gene: TRBV28
j_gene: TRBJ1-3
abundance: few
len: 18

CDR3aa: CASSPITSYEQYF
CDR3nt: TGTGCCAGCAGCCCCATTACTTCCTACGAGCAGTACTTC
d_gene: .
v_gene: TRBV11-3
j_gene: TRBJ2-7
abundance: many
len: 13

CDR3aa: CASGLGSSGNTIYF
CDR3nt: TGTGCCAGCGGCTTAGGGAGCTCTGGAAACACCATATATTTT
d_gene: .
v_gene: TRBV7-9
j_gene: TRBJ1-3
abundance: .
len: 14

CDR3aa: CASSQSRDINQPQHF
CDR3nt: TGTGCCAGCAGCCAGTCTCGGGACATAAATCAGCCCCAGCATTTT
d_gene: .
v_gene: TRBV4-2
j_gene: TRBJ1-5
abundance: .
len: 15

CDR3aa: CASSHPDRGIYEQYF
CDR3nt: TGTGCCAGCAGCCACCCGGACAGGGGAATCTACGAGCAGTACTTC
d_gene: TRBD1
v_gene: TRBV5-5
j_gene: TRBJ2-7
abundance: many
len: 15

CDR3aa: CASRYRVSQPQHF
CDR3nt: TGTGCCAGCAGATACAGGGTTAGCCAGCCCCAGCATTTT
d_gene: .
v_gene: TRBV28
j_gene: TRBJ1-5
abundance: many
len: 13

CDR3aa: CAVGFYNEQFF
CDR3nt: TGTGCCGTCGGATTTTACAATGAGCAGTTCTTC
d_gene: .
v_gene: TRBV3-1
j_gene: TRBJ2-1
abundance: .
len: 11

CDR3aa: CSVEGMDRGRETQYF
CDR3nt: TGCAGCGTTGAGGGAATGGACAGGGGTCGAGAGACCCAGTACTTC
d_gene: TRBD1
v_gene: TRBV29-1
j_gene: TRBJ2-5
abundance: many
len: 15

CDR3aa: CASSEQGLGDTQYF
CDR3nt: TGTGCCAGCAGTGAACAAGGGCTAGGGGATACGCAGTATTTT
d_gene: .
v_gene: TRBV2
j_gene: TRBJ2-3
abundance: many
len: 14

CDR3aa: CASSTSNTEAFF
CDR3nt: TGTGCCAGCAGCACATCGAACACTGAAGCTTTCTTT
d_gene: .
v_gene: TRBV12-3/TRBV12-4
j_gene: TRBJ1-1
abundance: many
len: 12

CDR3aa: CASSITGSSYEQYF
CDR3nt: TGTGCCAGCAGCATAACCGGGAGCTCCTACGAGCAGTACTTC
d_gene: .
v_gene: TRBV13
j_gene: TRBJ2-7
abundance: .
len: 14

CDR3aa: CSARIPGGKNIQYF
CDR3nt: TGCAGTGCTAGGATTCCGGGAGGCAAAAACATTCAGTACTTC
d_gene: TRBD2
v_gene: TRBV20-1
j_gene: TRBJ2-4
abundance: few
len: 14

CDR3aa: CASSITRQGASEQYF
CDR3nt: TGTGCCAGTAGTATCACCCGGCAGGGGGCAAGCGAGCAGTACTTC
d_gene: TRBD1
v_gene: TRBV19
j_gene: TRBJ2-7
abundance: .
len: 15

CDR3aa: CASSYSGTGGYEQYF
CDR3nt: TGTGCCAGCAGTTACTCCGGGACAGGGGGCTACGAGCAGTACTTC
d_gene: TRBD1
v_gene: TRBV6-2/TRBV6-3
j_gene: TRBJ2-7
abundance: many
len: 15

CDR3aa: CSARIRGGGNGYTF
CDR3nt: TGCAGTGCTAGAATAAGGGGCGGAGGCAATGGCTACACCTTC
d_gene: .
v_gene: TRBV20-1
j_gene: TRBJ1-2
abundance: many
len: 14

CDR3aa: CASRRSASYNEQFF
CDR3nt: TGTGCCAGCAGGAGGTCCGCTAGCTACAATGAGCAGTTCTTC
d_gene: .
v_gene: TRBV6-1
j_gene: TRBJ2-1
abundance: few
len: 14

CDR3aa: CASSLDREFGNTIYF
CDR3nt: TGTGCCAGCAGTCTCGACAGGGAATTTGGAAACACCATATATTTT
d_gene: TRBD1
v_gene: TRBV6-1
j_gene: TRBJ1-3
abundance: few
len: 15

CDR3aa: CATHRELNEKLFF
CDR3nt: TGTGCCACCCACAGGGAGCTTAATGAAAAACTGTTTTTT
d_gene: .
v_gene: TRBV2
j_gene: TRBJ1-4
abundance: many
len: 13

CDR3aa: CASSPGQGVADTQYF
CDR3nt: TGTGCCAGCAGCCCGGGACAGGGGGTAGCAGATACGCAGTATTTT
d_gene: TRBD1
v_gene: TRBV11-3
j_gene: TRBJ2-3
abundance: many
len: 15

CDR3aa: CASSLTGQGMDEQYF
CDR3nt: TGCGCCAGCAGCTTAACGGGACAAGGGATGGACGAGCAGTACTTC
d_gene: .
v_gene: TRBV5-1
j_gene: TRBJ2-7
abundance: many
len: 15

CDR3aa: CASSSHGSGTTDTQYF
CDR3nt: TGTGCCAGCAGTTCCCACGGTAGCGGGACGACAGATACGCAGTATTTT
d_gene: TRBD2
v_gene: TRBV28
j_gene: TRBJ2-3
abundance: few
len: 16

CDR3aa: CASTLLPGTEGYGHTF
CDR3nt: TGTGCCAGCACCCTCTTGCCTGGGACGGAGGGCTATGGCCACACCTTC
d_gene: .
v_gene: TRBV12-3/TRBV12-4
j_gene: TRBJ1-2
abundance: .
len: 16

CDR3aa: CASRGAARYEQYF
CDR3nt: TGTGCCTCCCGGGGGGCAGCGCGTTACGAGCAGTACTTC
d_gene: .
v_gene: TRBV6-1
j_gene: TRBJ2-7
abundance: many
len: 13

CDR3aa: CASTTRTDYEKLFF
CDR3nt: TGTGCCAGTACCACGCGGACGGACTATGAAAAACTGTTTTTT
d_gene: .
v_gene: TRBV19
j_gene: TRBJ1-4
abundance: few
len: 14

CDR3aa: CASSPSGGLEGKNIQYF
CDR3nt: TGTGCCAGCTCACCATCGGGAGGACTAGAAGGCAAAAACATTCAGTACTTC
d_gene: TRBD2
v_gene: TRBV18
j_gene: TRBJ2-4
abundance: .
len: 17

CDR3aa: CASSAPTRTFEQFF
CDR3nt: TGTGCCAGCAGTGCCCCTACCCGGACATTTGAGCAGTTCTTC
d_gene: .
v_gene: TRBV2
j_gene: TRBJ2-1
abundance: .
len: 14

CDR3aa: CASRDPGRETQYF
CDR3nt: TGTGCCAGCAGGGACCCAGGGAGGGAGACCCAGTACTTC
d_gene: .
v_gene: TRBV2
j_gene: TRBJ2-5
abundance: many
len: 13

CDR3aa: CASSAGTGNQPQHF
CDR3nt: TGCGCCAGCAGCGCCGGGACAGGGAATCAGCCCCAGCATTTT
d_gene: TRBD1
v_gene: TRBV5-1
j_gene: TRBJ1-5
abundance: few
len: 14

CDR3aa: CSARDALTGNNEQFF
CDR3nt: TGCAGTGCTAGAGATGCCCTTACAGGGAACAATGAGCAGTTCTTC
d_gene: .
v_gene: TRBV20-1
j_gene: TRBJ2-1
abundance: .
len: 15

CDR3aa: CASSSSVGAANYGYTF
CDR3nt: TGCGCCAGCAGCTCGAGTGTAGGGGCCGCGAACTATGGCTACACCTTC
d_gene: .
v_gene: TRBV5-1
j_gene: TRBJ1-2
abundance: .
len: 16

CDR3aa: CASSFSGTTGELFF
CDR3nt: TGTGCCAGCAGTTTCTCAGGGACCACCGGGGAGCTGTTTTTT
d_gene: .
v_gene: TRBV12-3/TRBV12-4
j_gene: TRBJ2-2
abundance: many
len: 14

CDR3aa: CASSLVRQQETQYF
CDR3nt: TGTGCCAGCAGTTTAGTTCGTCAACAAGAGACCCAGTACTTC
d_gene: .
v_gene: TRBV12-3/TRBV12-4
j_gene: TRBJ2-5
abundance: .
len: 14

CDR3aa: CASSLRPGGIEQFF
CDR3nt: TGTGCCAGCAGCTTAAGGCCGGGAGGAATTGAGCAGTTCTTC
d_gene: TRBD2
v_gene: TRBV11-2
j_gene: TRBJ2-1
abundance: many
len: 14

CDR3aa: CATSDRSTGASYNEQFF
CDR3nt: TGTGCCACCAGTGATCGGTCGACAGGGGCTTCCTACAATGAGCAGTTCTTC
d_gene: TRBD1
v_gene: TRBV24-1
j_gene: TRBJ2-1
abundance: .
len: 17

CDR3aa: CASSPRTGKNTEAFF
CDR3nt: TGTGCCAGCAGCCCCCGGACAGGGAAGAACACTGAAGCTTTCTTT
d_gene: TRBD1
v_gene: TRBV11-3
j_gene: TRBJ1-1
abundance: many
len: 15

CDR3aa: CASSEGRGFYGYTF
CDR3nt: TGTGCCAGCAGTGAGGGCAGGGGTTTCTATGGCTACACCTTC
d_gene: .
v_gene: TRBV2
j_gene: TRBJ1-2
abundance: many
len: 14

CDR3aa: CASSAPGLPYEQYF
CDR3nt: TGTGCCAGCAGCGCTCCGGGACTTCCGTACGAGCAGTACTTC
d_gene: .
v_gene: TRBV11-3
j_gene: TRBJ2-7
abundance: many
len: 14

CDR3aa: CSAPSIIPLNTEAFF
CDR3nt: TGCAGTGCCCCCAGCATAATACCCCTTAACACTGAAGCTTTCTTT
d_gene: .
v_gene: TRBV20-1
j_gene: TRBJ1-1
abundance: many
len: 15

CDR3aa: CASSATSGGTVYNEQFF
CDR3nt: TGCGCCAGCAGCGCGACTAGCGGGGGGACTGTTTACAATGAGCAGTTCTTC
d_gene: TRBD2
v_gene: TRBV5-1
j_gene: TRBJ2-1
abundance: few
len: 17

CDR3aa: CASSITSGSFTGELFF
CDR3nt: TGTGCCAGCAGCATCACTAGCGGGAGCTTCACCGGGGAGCTGTTTTTT
d_gene: TRBD2
v_gene: TRBV11-2
j_gene: TRBJ2-2
abundance: many
len: 16

CDR3aa: CASSLNSAAGELFF
CDR3nt: TGTGCCAGCAGCTTAAATTCAGCGGCCGGGGAGCTGTTTTTT
d_gene: .
v_gene: TRBV11-3
j_gene: TRBJ2-2
abundance: many
len: 14

CDR3aa: CASGRNMNTEAFF
CDR3nt: TGTGCCAGCGGCAGAAACATGAACACTGAAGCTTTCTTT
d_gene: .
v_gene: TRBV10-3
j_gene: TRBJ1-1
abundance: many
len: 13

CDR3aa: CASSPSSGRESETQYF
CDR3nt: TGTGCCAGCTCACCAAGCAGCGGGAGAGAGTCAGAGACCCAGTACTTC
d_gene: TRBD2
v_gene: TRBV18
j_gene: TRBJ2-5
abundance: many
len: 16

CDR3aa: CASSVSGRSTDTQYF
CDR3nt: TGTGCCAGCAGCGTAAGCGGGAGGAGCACAGATACGCAGTATTTT
d_gene: TRBD2
v_gene: TRBV9
j_gene: TRBJ2-3
abundance: .
len: 15

CDR3aa: CASSPPGVSYEQYF
CDR3nt: TGCGCCAGCAGCCCCCCGGGCGTATCCTACGAGCAGTACTTC
d_gene: .
v_gene: TRBV4-1
j_gene: TRBJ2-7
abundance: once
len: 14

CDR3aa: CSAETGGRSYEQYF
CDR3nt: TGCAGTGCTGAGACAGGGGGTCGCTCCTACGAGCAGTACTTC
d_gene: TRBD1
v_gene: TRBV20-1
j_gene: TRBJ2-7
abundance: many
len: 14